The 21 T cell receptor beta chains reported below all come from one sample, sequenced in a study of cytomegalovirus exposure and HLA in healthy donors. Here immunoSEQ multiplex PCR was the method, and the copy in TCRdb shows in-frame clones only, minus some. In the table there are some 65,000 clones, 95% to 97% of which are singletons. Source material: PBMCs. The receptors were gathered from a man younger than 35 in good health and CMV-seronegative.

The J gene is TRBJ1-3, the V gene TRBV5-1; D unclear. V gave up 1 base and J gave up 0 bases, with 8 bases separating them. The CDR3 is 15 amino acids. Germline values: CDR1 SGHRS, CDR2 YFSETQ. The CDR3 sequence: CASSLTQHSGNTIYF. CDR3 sequence (DNA): TGCGCCAGCAGCTTGACACAGCACTCTGGAAACACCATATATTTT. The whole variable domain, filled in from reference TRBV5-1 and TRBJ1-3, reads KAGVTQTPRYLIKTRGQQVTLSCSPISGHRSVSWYQQTPGQGLQFLFEYFSETQRNKGNFPGRFSGRQFSNSRSEMNVSTLELGDSALYLCASSLTQHSGNTIYFGEGSWLTVV.

The V and J genes are TRBV9 and TRBJ1-2; 7 bases are shared with TRBD1. After removal of 10 bases from V and 7 bases from J, the junction contained 4 bases not matched to a gene. From germline, CDR1 is SGDLS and CDR2 YYNGEE. This CDR3 contains 10 residues. This CDR3 is CADRDGGYTF. CDR3 DNA: TGTGCCGACAGGGATGGTGGCTACACCTTC.

This chain joins TRBV5-1 and TRBJ1-2; D uncertain. The CDR3 consists of 16 residues. Germline CDR1 reads SGHRS; CDR2 reads YFSETQ. V was cut by 4 bases and J by 0 bases, with 16 bases left in between. CDR3 protein: CASSETQGLANYGYTF. The DNA for the CDR3 is TGCGCCAGCAGCGAGACTCAAGGCCTAGCTAACTATGGCTACACCTTC.

The chain has TRBV5-1 and TRBJ2-3; 10 bases fit TRBD2. Germline V gene lookup returns CDR1 SGHRS and CDR2 YFSETQ. J gave up 5 bases and V 4 bases, and 13 bases lay outside the gene matches. The CDR3 totals 17 residues. The CDR3 spells CASSPSLAGAMVDTQYF. CDR3 nucleotides: TGCGCCAGCAGCCCGTCCCTAGCGGGAGCGATGGTAGATACGCAGTATTTT. Supplemented by reference TRBV5-1 and TRBJ2-3, the full variable domain reads KAGVTQTPRYLIKTRGQQVTLSCSPISGHRSVSWYQQTPGQGLQFLFEYFSETQRNKGNFPGRFSGRQFSNSRSEMNVSTLELGDSALYLCASSPSLAGAMVDTQYFGPGTRLTVL.

V and J are TRBV16 and TRBJ1-2; D is perhaps TRBD1 (5 bases). The CDR3 spans 16 residues. V dropped 0 bases and J dropped 4 bases, with 15 bases sitting between them. The germline V gene has CDR1 KGHSY and CDR2 FQNENV. For the CDR3, the DNA is TGTGCCAGCAGCCAATCGCAACAGGCTCTTTTCTATGGCTACACCTTC. It encodes CASSQSQQALFYGYTF.

This rearrangement joins TRBV2 to TRBJ2-2; a weak D match, TRBD2 (6 bases). V shed 8 bases and J shed 6 bases, with 13 bases lying between them. Germline CDR1 reads SNHLY; CDR2 reads FYNNEI. The CDR3 is 13 residues long. The CDR3 nucleotides are TGTGCCAGCCGATCCGGGGGATCCGGGGAGCTGTTTTTT. This encodes CASRSGGSGELFF.

The V and J genes are TRBV29-1 and TRBJ1-1; 9 bases match TRBD1. CDR3 length equals 12 residues. Germline values: CDR1 SQVTM, CDR2 ANQGSEA. The V gene end was trimmed by 7 bases and the J gene end by 5 bases; junction bases not matched to a gene: 5. CDR3 loop: CSGRTGVTEAFF. CDR3 sequence (DNA): TGCAGCGGCCGGACAGGGGTGACTGAAGCTTTCTTT.

This clone appeared once. The chain is built from TRBV4-1 and TRBJ2-1, with a tentative D call TRBD1 (6 bases). The length of the CDR3 is 16 residues. With 4 bases removed from V and 1 base from J, the gap between germline ends came to 14 bases. Germline V gene data show CDR1 as MGHRA and CDR2 as YSYEKL. Here the CDR3 DNA reads TGCGCCAGCAGCCCCGGACAGTTTAAGTCCTACAATGAGCAGTTCTTC. Encoded protein: CASSPGQFKSYNEQFF.

V and J are TRBV2 and TRBJ1-5; perhaps TRBD1 as D (5 bases). Trimming took 6 bases from V and 1 from J, leaving 10 bases between them. The CDR3 consists of 14 residues. Germline V lookup: CDR1 SNHLY, CDR2 FYNNEI. The CDR3 protein is CASRVGVSNQPQHF. As DNA, the CDR3 is TGTGCCAGCAGGGTAGGGGTGAGCAATCAGCCCCAGCATTTT. The variable domain in full, with the rest retrieved from reference TRBV2 and TRBJ1-5, is EPEVTQTPSHQVTQMGQEVILRCVPISNHLYFYWYRQILGQKVEFLVSFYNNEISEKSEIFDDQFSVERPDGSNFTLKIRSTKLEDSAMYFCASRVGVSNQPQHFGDGTRLSIL.

This clone was observed a single time. The chain links TRBV10-2 to TRBJ2-2, with D hard to call. Germline V gives CDR1 WSHSY, CDR2 SAAADI. Between the trimmed V and J ends, which lost 7 bases and 2 bases, there was a span of 11 bases. The CDR3 is made up of 14 amino acids. CDR3 sequence: CASNVAVNTGELFF. The CDR3 DNA reads as TGCGCCAGCAACGTGGCGGTTAACACCGGGGAGCTGTTTTTT.

The chain employs TRBV10-3 and TRBJ1-5; D not resolved. CDR1 is ENHRY, CDR2 SYGVKD, per germline. The CDR3 has 11 residues. V was cut by 8 bases and J by 5 bases, with 7 bases left in between. CDR3 amino acids: CAISRDQPQHF. The CDR3 DNA reads TGTGCCATCTCGAGGGATCAGCCCCAGCATTTT.

This chain uses TRBV9 with TRBJ2-7; TRBD1 aligns across 9 bases. There are 14 residues in the CDR3. The V gene's germline CDR1 is SGDLS and CDR2 YYNGEE. V gave up 0 bases and J gave up 5 bases; unmatched junction bases: 3. The CDR3 sequence is CASSVDRGPNEQYF. The CDR3 nucleotides are TGTGCCAGCAGCGTAGACAGGGGGCCCAACGAGCAGTACTTC. Based on the CDR3 plus reference TRBV9 and TRBJ2-7, the full variable domain is DSGVTQTPKHLITATGQRVTLRCSPRSGDLSVYWYQQSLDQGLQFLIQYYNGEERAKGNILERFSAQQFPDLHSELNLSSLELGDSALYFCASSVDRGPNEQYFGPGTRLTVT.

The chain is built from TRBV5-1 and TRBJ1-2; tentative D call: TRBD1 (5 bases). CDR3 length equals 15 residues. Germline lookup yields CDR1 SGHRS and CDR2 YFSETQ. V lost 4 bases, J lost 0 bases, and 13 bases lay in between. The CDR3 region is CASSPARQTNYGYTF. For the CDR3, the DNA is TGCGCCAGCAGCCCGGCGAGACAGACTAACTATGGCTACACCTTC.

This chain links TRBV4-1 with TRBJ1-1, with 10 bases aligning to TRBD1. Germline V gene data show CDR1 as MGHRA and CDR2 as YSYEKL. The CDR3 is 15 residues long. V lost 5 bases and J lost 3; bases outside the gene matches: 6. In DNA form, the CDR3 reads TGCGCCAGCAGCAGGCCGGGACAGGGGTACACTGAAGCTTTCTTT. This translates into CASSRPGQGYTEAFF.

This chain connects TRBV6-5 to TRBJ2-7; TRBD2 aligns across 8 bases. Germline V CDR1 and CDR2: MNHEY, SVGAGI. There are 15 residues in the CDR3. V dropped 2 bases and J dropped 0; count of bases not matched to a gene: 3. The CDR3 reads CASSYSSGGSYEQYF. CDR3 bases: TGTGCCAGCAGTTACAGCAGCGGGGGCTCCTACGAGCAGTACTTC.

The chain uses TRBV27 and TRBJ2-1; 11 positions match TRBD2. The CDR3 extends over 14 amino acids. The V segment lost 5 bases and the J segment 8 bases; nucleotides outside the gene matches: 5. Germline V gene lookup returns CDR1 MNHEY and CDR2 SMNVEV (reference sequence). This chain's CDR3 is CASSPGLAEDEQFF. The CDR3 bases are TGTGCCAGCAGTCCGGGACTAGCGGAAGATGAGCAGTTCTTC.

CDR3 DNA sequence: TGTGCCAGTAGTATAGACAGGGGGACTTTGGATGAGCAGTTCTTC. It codes for CASSIDRGTLDEQFF. V is TRBV19 and J is TRBJ2-1; tentatively, D is TRBD1 (7 bases). This CDR3 contains 15 residues. CDR1 and CDR2 from the germline V gene are LNHDA and SQIVND (reference sequence). V lost 0 bases and J 8 bases, leaving 14 bases between the germline ends.

This clone was recorded only once. One end of the junction varies from germline; a read error may be responsible. This chain links TRBV7-7 with TRBJ1-4; tentatively, D is TRBD1 (6 bases). Germline assignment: CDR1 SSHAT and CDR2 FNYEAQ (reference sequence). This CDR3 region has 15 residues. The CDR3 spells CASSPGVGSNEKLFF. CDR3 in DNA: TGTGCTAGCAGCCCAGGGGTGGGGTCTAATGAAAAACTGTTTTTT.

The rearrangement uses TRBV2 and TRBJ1-2, with 9 bases lining up with TRBD1. The CDR3 totals 15 residues. After removal of 6 bases from V and 0 bases from J, the junction contained 5 bases not matched to a gene. Germline-derived CDR1 and CDR2 are SNHLY and FYNNEI. The DNA of the CDR3 is TGTGCCAGCAGCCTACGGACAGGGGCTAACTATGGCTACACCTTC. The encoded protein is CASSLRTGANYGYTF.

The chain links TRBV5-8 to TRBJ2-5, with D perhaps matching TRBD1 (6 bases). This CDR3 region has 13 residues. CDR1 is SGHTS and CDR2 is YDEGEE in the germline V gene. V lost 4 bases and J lost 1, with 8 bases in between. For the CDR3, the DNA is TGTGCCAGCAGCCCGGACAGCCAAGAGACCCAGTACTTC. Translation gives CASSPDSQETQYF.

The V call is TRBV30, the J call TRBJ2-1, with TRBD2 as a possible D gene (5 bases). The CDR3 is 15 amino acids. Per germline, CDR1 GTSNPN and CDR2 SVGIG (reference sequence). V dropped 1 base and J dropped 5 bases, with 15 bases sitting between them. CDR3 sequence reads: CAWSARLRGNNEQFF. CDR3 nucleotides: TGTGCCTGGAGTGCCCGACTACGCGGTAACAATGAGCAGTTCTTC.